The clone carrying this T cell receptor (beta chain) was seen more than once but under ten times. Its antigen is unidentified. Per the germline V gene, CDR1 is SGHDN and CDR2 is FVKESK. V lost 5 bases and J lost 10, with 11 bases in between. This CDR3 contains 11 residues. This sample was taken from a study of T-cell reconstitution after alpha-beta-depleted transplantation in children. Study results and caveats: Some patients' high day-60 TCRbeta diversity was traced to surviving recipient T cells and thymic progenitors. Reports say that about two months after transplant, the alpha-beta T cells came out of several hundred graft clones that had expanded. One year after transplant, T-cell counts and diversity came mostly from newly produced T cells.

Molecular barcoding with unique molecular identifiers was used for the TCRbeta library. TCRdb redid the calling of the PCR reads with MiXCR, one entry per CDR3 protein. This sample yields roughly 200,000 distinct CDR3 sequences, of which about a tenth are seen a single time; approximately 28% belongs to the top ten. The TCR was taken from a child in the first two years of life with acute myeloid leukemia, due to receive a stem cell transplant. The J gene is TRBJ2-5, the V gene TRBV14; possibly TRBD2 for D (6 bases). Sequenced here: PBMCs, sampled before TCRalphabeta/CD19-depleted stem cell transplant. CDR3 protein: CASSWGEYQYF. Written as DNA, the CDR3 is TGTGCCAGCAGCTGGGGGGAGTACCAGTACTTC. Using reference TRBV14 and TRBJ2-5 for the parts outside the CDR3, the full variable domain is EAGVTQFPSHSVIEKGQTVTLRCDPISGHDNLYWYRRVMGKEIKFLLHFVKESKQDESGMPNNRFLAERTGGTYSTLKVQPAELEDSGVYFCASSWGEYQYFGPGTRLLVL.